The 16 T cell receptor beta chains below were found in one sample sequenced in a study of OX40 agonist ivuxolimab in advanced cancers. This table comes from immunoSEQ multiplex PCR, and its TCRdb copy is limited to in-frame clones, with some not included. The repertoire consists of around 94,000 clones, with more than 90% occurring once and the leading ten covering about 3%. The sequencing here drew on CD4+ or CD8+ T cells sorted from blood, taken in a trial of the OX40 agonist ivuxolimab. These receptors all come from an adult with an advanced solid tumor such as melanoma, head and neck, liver or kidney cancer.

J is TRBJ2-1 and V is TRBV30; D may be TRBD1 or TRBD2 (6 bases each). The CDR3 covers 13 residues. V was clipped by 0 bases and J by 9 bases, with 12 bases between them. The germline CDR1 and CDR2 sequences are GTSNPN and SVGIG (reference sequence). The CDR3 region has the DNA TGTGCCTGGAGTGTACAAGAGGGGGGTGAGCAGTTCTTC. It codes for CAWSVQEGGEQFF.

V gene TRBV19 combines with J gene TRBJ1-1, with D perhaps matching TRBD1 (6 bases). The CDR3 contains 14 residues. Deletions cut 3 bases from V and 2 bases from J, with 10 bases between. Germline V gene lookup returns CDR1 LNHDA and CDR2 SQIVND (reference sequence). The DNA of the CDR3 is TGTGCCAGTAGTATCCAGGGGCTTAACACTGAAGCTTTCTTT. This translates into CASSIQGLNTEAFF.

The V and J genes are TRBV6-1 and TRBJ2-7; possible D gene TRBD1, 8 bases. Germline V gene data show CDR1 as MNHNS and CDR2 as SASEGT. Deletions cut 2 bases from V and 3 bases from J, with 11 bases between. The CDR3 spans 14 residues. CDR3: CASSEYRGGYEQYF. The DNA of the CDR3 is TGTGCCAGCAGTGAATACAGGGGGGGCTACGAGCAGTACTTC.

This clone appeared a single time. The chain combines TRBV4-1 with TRBJ1-4, with D uncertain. Trimming took off 0 bases at V and 3 bases at J, with 11 bases between the two ends. The CDR3 has 16 amino acids. Per the germline V gene, CDR1 is MGHRA and CDR2 is YSYEKL. The CDR3 nucleotides read TGCGCCAGCAGCCAAGACGAGGGCTTTGCTAATGAAAAACTGTTTTTT. Residues: CASSQDEGFANEKLFF.

The V and J genes are TRBV5-5 and TRBJ2-7; the match to TRBD2 covers 7 bases. The trim removed 4 bases at V and 4 bases at J, leaving 8 bases unmatched. This CDR3 has 14 amino acids. Germline V lookup: CDR1 SGHKS, CDR2 YYEKEE (reference sequence). The CDR3 loop is CASSAGVMVYEQYF. The CDR3 region has the DNA TGTGCCAGCAGCGCGGGGGTTATGGTGTACGAGCAGTACTTC.

The gene calls are TRBV27 and TRBJ1-5; the match to TRBD1 covers 7 bases. The trim removed 1 base at V and 3 bases at J, leaving 6 bases unmatched. The CDR3 runs to 16 residues. The germline V gene has CDR1 MNHEY and CDR2 SMNVEV (reference sequence). The CDR3 nucleotides are TGTGCCAGCAGTTTATATGGACAGGCATACAATCAGCCCCAGCATTTT. This codes for CASSLYGQAYNQPQHF.

The chain joins TRBV7-2 to TRBJ1-2, with D unclear. Germline V gene sequence: CDR1 SGHTA, CDR2 FQGNSA. The CDR3 extends over 17 amino acids. The V gene lost 2 bases and the J gene lost 2 bases, with 18 bases spanning the gap. The CDR3 DNA reads TGTGCCAGCAGCTTACCCGTGGGTAGGGATCGCAACTATGGCTACACCTTC. This codes for CASSLPVGRDRNYGYTF.

The chain uses TRBV20-1 and TRBJ2-5; D ambiguous. Trimming removed 7 bases from V and 9 bases from J, with 12 bases in between. The CDR3 extends over 10 amino acids. Germline V CDR1 and CDR2: DFQATT, SNEGSKA (reference sequence). As DNA, the CDR3 is TGCAGTGTAAATGAGAGTCCCCAGTACTTC. Protein product: CSVNESPQYF.

The chain carries TRBV6-1 and TRBJ1-2; D uncertain. CDR1 MNHNS and CDR2 SASEGT come from the germline V gene. The CDR3 contains 14 residues. Trimming took 3 bases from V and 4 from J, leaving 12 bases between them. The DNA of the CDR3 is TGTGCCAGCAGTGACGGAGGGTCCTTCTATGGCTACACCTTC. It yields the protein CASSDGGSFYGYTF.

The V gene is TRBV14, the J gene TRBJ2-7; 8 nucleotides match TRBD1. Germline assignment: CDR1 SGHDN and CDR2 FVKESK. CDR3 length: 15 amino acids. Unmatched junction bases numbered 4, after V lost 0 bases and J lost 3 bases. The CDR3: CASSQDRGQGYEQYF. As DNA, the CDR3 is TGTGCCAGCAGCCAAGACCGAGGACAGGGCTACGAGCAGTACTTC.

The CDR3 region has the DNA TGTGCCAGCACCCAATCCGGACTAGCGGGGGGTCCCACAGATACGCAGTATTTT. Its protein is CASTQSGLAGGPTDTQYF. The V and J genes are TRBV9 and TRBJ2-3; 14 bases are shared with TRBD2. This CDR3 region has 18 residues. Germline CDR1 and CDR2: SGDLS and YYNGEE. V was clipped by 6 bases and J by 2 bases; unmatched bases: 11. Full variable domain (outside the CDR3, taken from reference TRBV9 and TRBJ2-3): DSGVTQTPKHLITATGQRVTLRCSPRSGDLSVYWYQQSLDQGLQFLIQYYNGEERAKGNILERFSAQQFPDLHSELNLSSLELGDSALYFCASTQSGLAGGPTDTQYFGPGTRLTVL.

This clone was recorded once. This rearrangement joins TRBV5-1 to TRBJ2-1; perhaps TRBD2 as D (6 bases). The V gene's germline CDR1 is SGHRS and CDR2 YFSETQ. V lost 5 bases and J lost 2, with 17 bases in between. The CDR3 is made up of 16 amino acids. CDR3 region: CASSHGGANPYNEQFF. CDR3 coding DNA: TGCGCCAGCAGTCATGGAGGGGCGAACCCCTACAATGAGCAGTTCTTC.

The chain links TRBV27 to TRBJ1-2, with 7 bases aligning to TRBD1. Germline V lookup: CDR1 MNHEY, CDR2 SMNVEV (reference sequence). Trimming took 7 bases from V and 6 from J; bases not matched to a gene: 2. There are 11 residues in the CDR3. The CDR3 DNA reads TGTGCCAGCACAGGGGGAAATGGCTACACCTTC. Protein: CASTGGNGYTF.

The genes are TRBV19 and TRBJ1-5; D is unclear. V lost 3 bases to trimming and J lost 5 bases, with 14 bases between them. The CDR3 has 15 residues. CDR1 and CDR2 from the germline V gene are LNHDA and SQIVND (reference sequence). CDR3 nucleotide sequence: TGTGCCAGTAGTATGGGTTCGGGGATGTATCAGCCCCAGCATTTT. It codes for CASSMGSGMYQPQHF.

V is TRBV5-6 and J is TRBJ2-7; TRBD2 matches at 7 bases. Trimming took 0 bases from V and 0 from J; bases not matched to a gene: 3. CDR1 and CDR2 from the germline V gene are SGHDT and YYEEEE. The CDR3 length is 15 residues. CDR3 amino acids: CASSLGRGSSYEQYF. In DNA, the CDR3 is TGTGCCAGCAGCTTGGGGCGGGGGAGCTCCTACGAGCAGTACTTC. The complete variable domain, with remaining parts taken from reference TRBV5-6 and TRBJ2-7, reads DAGVTQSPTHLIKTRGQQVTLRCSPKSGHDTVSWYQQALGQGPQFIFQYYEEEERQRGNFPDRFSGHQFPNYSSELNVNALLLGDSALYLCASSLGRGSSYEQYFGPGTRLTVT.

This chain uses TRBV27 with TRBJ2-2; a weak D match, TRBD1 (5 bases). Trimming cost V 5 bases and J 4 bases, with 11 bases left between them. The CDR3 runs to 14 residues. Per the germline V gene, CDR1 is MNHEY and CDR2 is SMNVEV (reference sequence). The CDR3 DNA reads as TGTGCCAGCAGTCCAGGGTCCCTCACCGGGGAGCTGTTTTTT. It codes for CASSPGSLTGELFF.